In this sample, the clone carrying this T cell receptor beta chain turned up once. The J segment lost 4 bases and the V segment lost 4 bases, leaving 6 bases of the junction unmatched. Looked up from germline, CDR1 is LNHDA and CDR2 is SQIVND (reference sequence). CDR3 length: 15 residues. These data come from a study of T cell responses to AZD1222 COVID-19 vaccine. The table came from immunoSEQ multiplex PCR; TCRdb's copy has only in-frame clones and leaves some out. The data show 90,000 to 140,000 clones, around 90% seen once. The sequencing used peripheral blood, collected on day 0 of AZD1222 vaccination. V usage is TRBV19 and J usage is TRBJ2-1; 8 bases agree with TRBD2. This clonotype was sampled from an adult in good health. CDR3 residues: CASSTFSGNYNEQFF. DNA for the CDR3: TGTGCCAGTAGTACCTTTAGCGGGAATTACAATGAGCAGTTCTTC.